The clone carrying this T cell receptor beta chain was seen a few times. Its antigen is as yet unknown. Researchers prepared the TCRbeta library using unique molecular identifiers, the study reports. TCRdb fed the PCR reads into MiXCR, producing one record per CDR3 protein. Of 300,000 or so distinct CDR3 sequences in the sample, around 25% were seen once. This entry comes from a study of T-cell reconstitution after alpha-beta-depleted transplantation in children. General study results and limits: Elevated TCRbeta diversity at day 60 was traced, in some patients, to surviving recipient T cells and thymic progenitors. After one year, T-cell counts and TCRbeta diversity mostly came from new T cells. At around two months after transplant, the alpha-beta T cells were reportedly derived from several hundred expanded clones that came from non-depleted graft cells.

Germline-derived CDR1 and CDR2 are SGHVS and FNYEAQ. The CDR3 loop spans 16 amino acids. The V segment lost 1 base and the J segment 3 bases; nucleotides outside the gene matches: 5. This chain uses TRBV7-6 with TRBJ2-5; 10 positions agree with TRBD2. Sequenced here: PBMCs, mostly from graft donor cells, sampled 180 days after TCRalphabeta/CD19-depleted stem cell transplant. The TCR sequence derives from a male patient younger than 18 who had a stem cell transplant for acute lymphoblastic leukemia, so the T cells may come from the graft donor. This chain's CDR3 is CASSLGPSGSEETQYF. In DNA, the CDR3 is TGTGCCAGCAGCTTAGGGCCTAGCGGGAGCGAAGAGACCCAGTACTTC.